Shown below are 28 T cell receptor beta chains from a single sample sequenced in a study of regulatory T cells in long-lasting Graves disease. Noted time point: newly diagnosed GD, antithyroid drugs for less than 3 months. Construction of the TCR library relied on RNA isolated from PBMCs. Relying on iRepertoire HTBI primers and Arm-PCR of CDR3 regions, the team built TCR beta libraries. TCRdb re-analysed the multiplex PCR reads in MiXCR, keeping a single row per CDR3 protein. The data contain hundreds of thousands of distinct CDR3 sequences, approximately 20% of them seen just once; the ten biggest clones take up 38%. The sample here was peripheral blood mononuclear cells (PBMCs), taken at new diagnosis, from a patient treated with antithyroid drugs. All receptors derive from a female donor with Graves disease.

This clonotype was detected ten times or more. V and J are TRBV27 and TRBJ2-1; no clear D. V was cut by 0 bases and J by 5 bases, with 8 bases left in between. The CDR3 runs to 14 residues. CDR1 is MNHEY, CDR2 SMNVEV, per germline (reference sequence). The CDR3 DNA reads TGTGCCAGCAGTTTATCCGAGGCCAACAATGAGCAGTTCTTC. Amino acid sequence: CASSLSEANNEQFF.

This clonotype has at least ten counts. This chain uses TRBV28 with TRBJ1-5, with 7 nucleotides matching TRBD1. V lost 6 bases to trimming and J lost 0 bases; unmatched junction nucleotides: 5. The CDR3 consists of 15 residues. Germline CDR1 is MDHEN and CDR2 is SYDVKM. The CDR3 bases are TGTGCCAGCAGCGGGACAGAACATAGCAATCAGCCCCAGCATTTT. This sequence encodes CASSGTEHSNQPQHF.

This sequence joins TRBV9 and TRBJ2-2; no clear D. Germline V CDR1 and CDR2: SGDLS, YYNGEE. There are 14 residues in the CDR3. Trimming pared 1 base from V and 3 bases from J, leaving 7 bases between. The CDR3 is CASSVRMDTGELFF. DNA of the CDR3: TGTGCCAGCAGCGTAAGGATGGACACCGGGGAGCTGTTTTTT.

This clonotype was picked up many times. The V gene is TRBV7-9, the J gene TRBJ2-1, with TRBD2 matching 14 bases. The CDR3 is 17 amino acids. J lost 3 bases, V lost 1 base, and 2 bases had no gene match. Germline V CDR1 and CDR2: SEHNR, FQNEAQ (reference sequence). The CDR3 nucleotides are TGTGCCAGCAGCTTAGGGGGACTAGCGGGAGTCTACAATGAGCAGTTCTTC. It yields the protein CASSLGGLAGVYNEQFF.

This clonotype has a handful of counts. The genes are TRBV20-1 and TRBJ2-5; perhaps TRBD2 as D (6 bases). V was shortened by 0 bases and J by 1 base, with 6 bases between the two germline ends. Germline-derived CDR1 and CDR2 are DFQATT and SNEGSKA (reference sequence). This CDR3 has 13 amino acids. The CDR3 DNA reads TGCAGTGCTAGAGAAGCGGGCCAAGAGACCCAGTACTTC. Protein product: CSAREAGQETQYF.

This chain links TRBV9 with TRBJ2-1; TRBD2 agrees at 11 bases. This CDR3 has 15 residues. With 0 bases clipped from V and 4 bases from J, the junction kept 0 bases outside the gene matches. CDR1 and CDR2 (germline): SGDLS, YYNGEE. As DNA, the CDR3 is TGTGCCAGCAGCGTAGTAGCGGGAGGGTACAATGAGCAGTTCTTC. It encodes CASSVVAGGYNEQFF.

As to this clonotype: A read error is possible here, since a much larger clone lies one base away. The chain is built from TRBV7-8 and TRBJ1-5; D possibly corresponds to TRBD1 (5 bases). Deletions cut 4 bases from V and 3 bases from J, with 10 bases between. There are 14 residues in the CDR3. Per germline, CDR1 SGHVS and CDR2 FQNEAQ. This CDR3 reads CASSSAGNNQPQHF. The CDR3 DNA follows: TGTGCCAGCAGCTCAGCAGGGAACAATCAGCCCCAGCATTTT.

This clonotype was seen many times. The rearrangement uses TRBV27 and TRBJ2-3, with a possible D match to TRBD2 (5 bases). Germline CDR1 MNHEY, CDR2 SMNVEV (reference sequence). The CDR3 extends over 17 amino acids. Deletions cut 10 bases from V and 0 bases from J, with 23 bases between. CDR3 DNA: TGTGCCACCTTACCCCGGACTTCGTTCGGCAGCACAGATACGCAGTATTTT. Amino acid sequence: CATLPRTSFGSTDTQYF.

The chain combines TRBV11-3 with TRBJ1-1, with 8 bases that match TRBD1. This CDR3 spans 17 amino acids. Germline V CDR1 and CDR2: SGHNT, YENEEA. V lost 5 bases, J lost 1 base, and 12 bases stayed unmatched. Here the CDR3 reads CASSRQGAWVRNTEAFF. DNA of the CDR3: TGTGCCAGCAGCCGGCAGGGGGCTTGGGTGCGGAACACTGAAGCTTTCTTT.

This clonotype was seen ten or more times. The rearrangement uses TRBV29-1 and TRBJ1-1; the D gene is possibly TRBD1 (5 bases). The CDR3 contains 10 residues. Germline CDR1 SQVTM, CDR2 ANQGSEA. The V end was cut by 7 bases, the J end by 11 bases, with 14 bases between. For the CDR3, the DNA is TGCAGCGCACGGGACTCGGCGGCTTTCTTT. It yields the protein CSARDSAAFF.

In its sample, this clonotype was seen many times. The chain carries TRBV24-1 and TRBJ2-2; weak D call: TRBD2 (6 bases). Trimming shortened V by 8 bases and J by 0 bases, and 18 bases separated the two germline ends. Germline V gives CDR1 KGHDR, CDR2 SFDVKD. The CDR3 runs 17 residues. DNA of the CDR3: TGTGCCACCACCGGAGGGCAGGGTGGAGCGAACACCGGGGAGCTGTTTTTT. This sequence encodes CATTGGQGGANTGELFF.

The J gene is TRBJ2-2, the V gene TRBV7-2; 8 bases are a match to TRBD1. V dropped 5 bases and J dropped 7; count of bases not matched to a gene: 6. This CDR3 region has 14 residues. Germline loops: CDR1 SGHTA, CDR2 FQGNSA. The CDR3 sequence is CASSHQGAVGELFF. The CDR3 DNA sequence: TGTGCCAGCAGCCATCAGGGGGCCGTCGGGGAGCTGTTTTTT.

Comment on this clonotype: This may come from a read error, since a much larger clone is one base off. The rearrangement links TRBV20-1 to TRBJ2-3; 13 bases are shared with TRBD2. V lost 7 bases to trimming and J lost 2 bases; unmatched junction nucleotides: 6. The CDR3 has 15 residues. The germline gives CDR1 DFQATT, CDR2 SNEGSKA (reference sequence). DNA for the CDR3: TGCAGTGTGCCCGGGACTAGCGGGATCACAGATACGCAGTATTTT. Protein sequence: CSVPGTSGITDTQYF.

This clonotype has ten or more counts. The CDR3 DNA is TGCGCCAGTTCCTTCGGGGTCGAAAACTATGGCTACACCTTC. The encoded protein is CASSFGVENYGYTF. The chain couples TRBV5-1 to TRBJ1-2; D gene unclear. In germline, CDR1 is SGHRS, CDR2 YFSETQ. The CDR3 length is 14 residues. V was trimmed by 8 bases and J by 2 bases, leaving 16 bases between them.

This clonotype has at least ten counts. The J gene is TRBJ2-1, the V gene TRBV12-3 or TRBV12-4; 13 bases line up with TRBD2. The CDR3 contains 16 residues. With 6 bases clipped from V and 5 bases from J, the junction kept 7 bases outside the gene matches. The CDR3 here is CASRPGTSGIDNEQFF. Here the CDR3 DNA reads TGTGCCAGCAGACCTGGGACTAGCGGGATTGACAATGAGCAGTTCTTC.

This clonotype was detected many times. The V and J genes are TRBV6-1 and TRBJ2-5; 12 positions agree with TRBD2. The germline CDR1 and CDR2 sequences are MNHNS and SASEGT. After removal of 6 bases from V and 3 bases from J, the junction contained 8 bases not matched to a gene. This CDR3 is 16 amino acids long. The CDR3 sequence is CASSPLAGGAKETQYF. In DNA, the CDR3 is TGTGCCAGCAGCCCACTAGCGGGAGGAGCGAAAGAGACCCAGTACTTC.

This chain links TRBV12-3 or TRBV12-4 with TRBJ2-3; tentatively, D is TRBD2 (6 bases). V was trimmed by 0 bases and J by 4 bases, leaving 11 bases between them. There are 15 residues in the CDR3. CDR3 sequence (DNA): TGTGCCAGCAGTTTAGCAGGCGGGATCCCAGATACGCAGTATTTT. Translated: CASSLAGGIPDTQYF.

This clonotype has at least ten counts. The chain links TRBV10-3 to TRBJ2-5, with 9 bases aligning to TRBD2. The trim removed 4 bases at V and 4 bases at J, leaving 4 bases unmatched. Germline assignment: CDR1 ENHRY and CDR2 SYGVKD. The CDR3 has 14 residues. In DNA form, the CDR3 reads TGTGCCATCAGTGGCGGGAGGGCCGGAGAGACCCAGTACTTC. Translated: CAISGGRAGETQYF.

This clonotype has at least ten counts. The chain employs TRBV9 and TRBJ2-7, with TRBD2 as a possible D gene (6 bases). The CDR3 length is 14 residues. V was trimmed by 0 bases and J by 0 bases, leaving 7 bases between them. Looked up from germline, CDR1 is SGDLS and CDR2 is YYNGEE. The CDR3 loop reads CASSVGGNSYEQYF. The CDR3 DNA sequence: TGTGCCAGCAGCGTAGGCGGGAACTCCTACGAGCAGTACTTC.

This clonotype was counted at least ten times. The chain combines TRBV19 with TRBJ2-7; the D gene is possibly TRBD1 (6 bases). CDR1 and CDR2 (germline): LNHDA, SQIVND (reference sequence). V gave up 5 bases and J gave up 2 bases, with 10 bases separating them. This CDR3 region has 13 residues. CDR3 protein: CASSYRDTYEQYF. CDR3 sequence (DNA): TGTGCCAGTAGTTACCGGGACACCTACGAGCAGTACTTC.

In its sample, this clonotype was seen a few times. This chain connects TRBV7-9 to TRBJ1-2; TRBD1 matches 7 bases. CDR3 length: 16 residues. Looked up from germline, CDR1 is SEHNR and CDR2 is FQNEAQ (reference sequence). Unmatched junction bases numbered 13, after V lost 6 bases and J lost 3 bases. For the CDR3, the DNA is TGTGCCAGCAGAGTTATCATCCAGGGGGGACACTATGGCTACACCTTC. Its protein product is CASRVIIQGGHYGYTF.

This clonotype was seen at least ten times. The chain joins TRBV2 to TRBJ2-7; D remains unclear. The germline V and J ends were trimmed by 3 bases and 0 bases, with 3 bases remaining between them. Germline V gene data show CDR1 as SNHLY and CDR2 as FYNNEI. The CDR3 length is 12 residues. The CDR3 sequence is CASSDHSYEQYF. In DNA form, the CDR3 reads TGTGCCAGCAGTGACCACTCCTACGAGCAGTACTTC.

This clonotype was counted at least ten times. J is TRBJ1-2 and V is TRBV20-1; the D is unclear. The CDR3 totals 12 residues. CDR1 DFQATT and CDR2 SNEGSKA come from the germline V gene (reference sequence). The ends were cut back, 4 bases at V and 6 bases at J, with 12 bases in the middle. CDR3 loop: CSATRQPNGYTF. The CDR3 nucleotides are TGCAGTGCTACCAGACAACCGAATGGCTACACCTTC.

At least ten counts were recorded for this clonotype. J is TRBJ2-7 and V is TRBV7-8, with D hard to call. CDR1 is SGHVS and CDR2 is FQNEAQ in the germline V gene. CDR3 length equals 12 residues. Trimming took off 4 bases at V and 3 bases at J, with 7 bases between the two ends. For the CDR3, the DNA is TGTGCCAGCAGCTGGTTATACTACGAGCAGTACTTC. It specifies CASSWLYYEQYF.

This clonotype occurred a few times. V usage is TRBV13 and J usage is TRBJ2-7; 9 nucleotides line up with TRBD2. Germline values: CDR1 PRHDT, CDR2 FYEKMQ (reference sequence). The CDR3 has 14 residues. V shed 1 base, J shed 3 bases, and the junction held 1 base outside the gene matches. This chain's CDR3 is CASSLVLAGYEQYF. The CDR3 DNA is TGTGCCAGCAGCTTAGTACTAGCGGGCTACGAGCAGTACTTC.

This clonotype was picked up many times. The chain couples TRBV28 to TRBJ2-3; D gene uncertain. CDR1 and CDR2 from the germline V gene are MDHEN and SYDVKM. The CDR3 is 14 amino acids. Deletions cut 1 base from V and 0 bases from J, with 5 bases between. In nucleotides, the CDR3 is TGTGCCAGCAGTTTATACCCTAGCACAGATACGCAGTATTTT. The encoded protein is CASSLYPSTDTQYF.

This clonotype was seen ten or more times. The chain is built from TRBV6-2 or TRBV6-3 and TRBJ2-3, with a tentative D call TRBD2 (6 bases). Germline CDR1 MNHEY, CDR2 SVGEGT. The germline V and J ends were trimmed by 0 bases and 0 bases, with 10 bases remaining between them. CDR3 size: 16 residues. In DNA, the CDR3 is TGTGCCAGCAGTTACTCTCCGGGACTTAGCACAGATACGCAGTATTTT. Translated, it gives CASSYSPGLSTDTQYF.

This clonotype showed up many times. The genes are TRBV11-3 and TRBJ2-5; D ambiguous. The germline V gene encodes CDR1 SGHNT and CDR2 YENEEA. This CDR3 has 15 amino acids. Trimming removed 0 bases at V and 2 bases at J, with 10 bases between. CDR3 DNA sequence: TGTGCCAGCAGCTTAGATCGAGAGGCTCAAGAGACCCAGTACTTC. This codes for CASSLDREAQETQYF.